This T cell receptor (beta chain) derives from a study of T cells in Graves' hyperthyroidism and ophthalmopathy. What was amplified from RNA transcripts were TCR beta CDR3 regions. Primed by the HTBI set, a first-round RT-PCR was run on the TCR CDR3. TCRdb ran MiXCR on the multiplex PCR reads and lists one entry per CDR3 protein. The sample has about 740,000 distinct CDR3 sequences, 14% seen once. In this sample, this clonotype turned up many times. Germline CDR1 DFQATT, CDR2 SNEGSKA (reference sequence). This CDR3 is 17 amino acids long. The V and J ends lost 0 bases and 2 bases, in that order; junction bases with no gene match: 10.

This sequence originates from a woman aged 18-29 years with Graves' hyperthyroidism. The gene calls are TRBV20-1 and TRBJ2-1; 7 bases are shared with TRBD2. The sequenced sample consisted of blood. The CDR3 region is CSARDFLGGSPYNEQFF. CDR3 DNA sequence: TGCAGTGCTAGAGATTTTCTCGGCGGGAGCCCCTACAATGAGCAGTTCTTC.